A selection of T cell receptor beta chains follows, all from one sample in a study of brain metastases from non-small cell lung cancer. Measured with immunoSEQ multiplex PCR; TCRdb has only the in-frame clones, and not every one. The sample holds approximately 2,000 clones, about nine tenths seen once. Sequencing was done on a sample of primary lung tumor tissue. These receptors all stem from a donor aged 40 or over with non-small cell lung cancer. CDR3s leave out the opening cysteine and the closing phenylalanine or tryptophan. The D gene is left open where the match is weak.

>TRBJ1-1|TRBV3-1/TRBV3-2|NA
ASSQGYRGTEAF
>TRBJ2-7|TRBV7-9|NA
ASSLAASYEQY
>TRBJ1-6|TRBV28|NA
ASSLKNSPLH
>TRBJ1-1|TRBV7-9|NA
ASRTTTGSRYTEAF
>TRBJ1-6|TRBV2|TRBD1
AISQGIYSPLH
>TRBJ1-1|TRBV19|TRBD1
ATRVQGATEAF
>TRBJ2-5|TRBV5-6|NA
ASSLGWGRETQY
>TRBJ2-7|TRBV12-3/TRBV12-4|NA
ASSLVIYEQY
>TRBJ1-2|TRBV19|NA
ASSTRTAYGYT
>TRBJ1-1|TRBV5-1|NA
ASSLIGDGEAF
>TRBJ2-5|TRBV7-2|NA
ASSLSGIGGETQY
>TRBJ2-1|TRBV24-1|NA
ATSDLVVNEQF
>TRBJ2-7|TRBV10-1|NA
ASSPTGLTYEQY
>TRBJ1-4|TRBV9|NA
ASSANPGGERGLKAELF
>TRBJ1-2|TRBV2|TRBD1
ASSEARQGNGYT
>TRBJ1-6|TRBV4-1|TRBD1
ASSHRFLGQGSYNLPLH
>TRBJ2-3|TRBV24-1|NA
ATSDLRVSTDTQY
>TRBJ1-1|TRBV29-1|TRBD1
SVGRGETEAF
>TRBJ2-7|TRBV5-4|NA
ASSLQGTLSYEQY
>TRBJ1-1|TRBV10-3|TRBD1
AISLTGTNTEAF
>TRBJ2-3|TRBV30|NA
AWIEVGTRTY
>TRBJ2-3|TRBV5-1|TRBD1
ASSLGQGRDTQY
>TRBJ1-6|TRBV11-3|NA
ASSFGLEGNNSPLH
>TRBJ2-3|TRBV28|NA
AGAGLRTDTQY
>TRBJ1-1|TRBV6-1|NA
ASSEARGTNTEAF
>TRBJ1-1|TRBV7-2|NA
ASTLRPENAEAF
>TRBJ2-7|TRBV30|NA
AWGTGSYEQY
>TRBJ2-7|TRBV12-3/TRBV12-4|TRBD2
ASRGGYSNEQY
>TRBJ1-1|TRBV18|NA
ASSASRGNTEAF
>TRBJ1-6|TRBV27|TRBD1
ASKPAGQGLNSPLH
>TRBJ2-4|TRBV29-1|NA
SVADSGRAKNIQY
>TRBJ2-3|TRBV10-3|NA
AILAGETDTQY
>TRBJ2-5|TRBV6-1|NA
ASREGIRTGYSGQETQY
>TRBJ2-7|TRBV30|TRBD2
AWTRLAGVYEQY
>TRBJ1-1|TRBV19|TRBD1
ASWSVLNRGISEAF
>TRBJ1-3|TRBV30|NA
AWSGSGNTIY
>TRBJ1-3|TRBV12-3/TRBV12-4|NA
ASRPVGNTIY
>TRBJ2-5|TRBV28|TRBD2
ASRYRLAGGPQETQY
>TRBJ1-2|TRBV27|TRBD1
ASSSRSWQGASGGYI
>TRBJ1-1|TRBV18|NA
ASSSMTENTEAF
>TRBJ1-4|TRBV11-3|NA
ASSLGLRNNEKLF
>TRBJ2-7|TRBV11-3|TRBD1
ASSHGQGSYEQY
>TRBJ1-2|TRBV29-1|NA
SVERPRPRIPYGYT
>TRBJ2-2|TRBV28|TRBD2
ASSRSLAGFTGELF
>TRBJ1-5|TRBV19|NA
ASSPYLFRAPGRNQPQH
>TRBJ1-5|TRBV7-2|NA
ASSLSASQPQH
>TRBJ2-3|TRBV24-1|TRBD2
ATSDSLAGYTDTQY